The 2 T cell receptor beta chains below all came from one sample that was sequenced in a study of T cells in Graves' hyperthyroidism and ophthalmopathy. RNA transcripts served as the template for amplifying TCR beta CDR3 regions. Using the HTBI primer set, a first-round RT-PCR was run on the TCR CDR3. Via MiXCR, TCRdb re-called the multiplex PCR reads, giving one row per CDR3 protein. Of approximately 330,000 distinct CDR3 sequences in the sample, approximately 13% were seen once. The sequenced sample consisted of blood. Source of these receptors: a middle-aged woman with Graves' ophthalmopathy.

The table lists this clonotype with many counts. The chain has TRBV9 and TRBJ2-1; 7 bases agree with TRBD2. Looked up from germline, CDR1 is SGDLS and CDR2 is YYNGEE. This CDR3 comprises 15 residues. After removal of 0 bases from V and 8 bases from J, the junction contained 8 bases not matched to a gene. The CDR3 spells CASSVVNGRFDEQFF. The DNA for the CDR3 is TGTGCCAGCAGCGTAGTTAACGGGAGGTTCGATGAGCAGTTCTTC.

The chain employs TRBV7-2 and TRBJ1-2; TRBD1 matches at 7 bases. Losses at the gene ends were 0 bases for V and 4 bases for J; bases not matched to a gene: 8. The V gene's germline CDR1 is SGHTA and CDR2 FQGNSA. The CDR3 sequence is 16 residues long. CDR3 DNA sequence: TGTGCCAGCAGCTTAGCGGGGACAGCAGGAGTCTATGGCTACACCTTC. Its protein is CASSLAGTAGVYGYTF.